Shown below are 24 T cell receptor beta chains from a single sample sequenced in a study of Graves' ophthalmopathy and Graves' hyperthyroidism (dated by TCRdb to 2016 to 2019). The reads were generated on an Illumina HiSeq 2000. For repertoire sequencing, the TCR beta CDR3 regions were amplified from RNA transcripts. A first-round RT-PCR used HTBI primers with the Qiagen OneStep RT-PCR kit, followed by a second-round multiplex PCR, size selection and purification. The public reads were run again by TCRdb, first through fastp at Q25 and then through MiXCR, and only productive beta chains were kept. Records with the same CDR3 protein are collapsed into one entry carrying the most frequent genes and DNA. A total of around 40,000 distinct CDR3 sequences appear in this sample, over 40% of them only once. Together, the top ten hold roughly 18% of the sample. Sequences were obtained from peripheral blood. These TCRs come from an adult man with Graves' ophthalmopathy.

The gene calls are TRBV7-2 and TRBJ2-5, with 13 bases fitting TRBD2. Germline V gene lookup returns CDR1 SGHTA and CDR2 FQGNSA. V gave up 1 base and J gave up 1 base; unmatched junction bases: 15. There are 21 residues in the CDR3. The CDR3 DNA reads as TGTGCCAGCAGCTTAGATTCCAGGACTAGCGGGAGAGCGACCGGCCAAGAGACCCAGTACTTC. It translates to CASSLDSRTSGRATGQETQYF.

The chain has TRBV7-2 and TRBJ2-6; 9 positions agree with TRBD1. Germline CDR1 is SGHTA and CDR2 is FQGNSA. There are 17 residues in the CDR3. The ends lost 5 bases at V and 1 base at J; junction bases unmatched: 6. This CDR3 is CASSGKTGGSGANVLTF. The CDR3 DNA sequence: TGTGCCAGCAGCGGAAAGACAGGGGGTTCTGGGGCCAACGTCCTGACTTTC.

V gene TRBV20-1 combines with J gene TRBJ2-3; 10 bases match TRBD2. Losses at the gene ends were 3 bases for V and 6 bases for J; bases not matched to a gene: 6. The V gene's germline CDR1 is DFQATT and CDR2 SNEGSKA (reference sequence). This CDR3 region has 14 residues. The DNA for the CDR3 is TGCAGTGCTAGTACGCTAGCGGGAGTCGATACGCAGTATTTT. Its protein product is CSASTLAGVDTQYF.

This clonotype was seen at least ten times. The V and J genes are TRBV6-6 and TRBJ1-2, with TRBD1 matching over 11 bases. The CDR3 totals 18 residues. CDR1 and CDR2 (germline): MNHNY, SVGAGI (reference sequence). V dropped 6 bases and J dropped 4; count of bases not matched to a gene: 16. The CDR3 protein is CASRPSRTGQGALYGYTF. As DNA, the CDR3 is TGTGCCAGCAGGCCCTCTCGGACCGGACAGGGGGCTCTCTATGGCTACACCTTC.

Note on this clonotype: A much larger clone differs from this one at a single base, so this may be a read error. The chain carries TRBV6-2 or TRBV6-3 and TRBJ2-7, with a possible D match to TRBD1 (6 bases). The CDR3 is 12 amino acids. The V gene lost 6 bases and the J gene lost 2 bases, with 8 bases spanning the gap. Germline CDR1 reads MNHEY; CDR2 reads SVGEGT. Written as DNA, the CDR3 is TGTGCCAGCAGCCAGGGGACCTACGAGCAGTACTTC. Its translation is CASSQGTYEQYF.

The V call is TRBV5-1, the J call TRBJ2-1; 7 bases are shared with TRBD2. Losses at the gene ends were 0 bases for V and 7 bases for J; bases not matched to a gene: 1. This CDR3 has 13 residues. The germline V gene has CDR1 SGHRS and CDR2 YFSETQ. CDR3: CASSLAGGNEQFF. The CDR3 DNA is TGCGCCAGCAGCTTGGCGGGGGGTAATGAGCAGTTCTTC.

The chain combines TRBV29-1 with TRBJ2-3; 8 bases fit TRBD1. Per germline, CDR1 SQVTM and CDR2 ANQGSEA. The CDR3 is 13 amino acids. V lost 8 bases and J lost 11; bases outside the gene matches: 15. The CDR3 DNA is TGCAGCCGAGCCGGACAGGGTTACAATGAGCAGTATTTT. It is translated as CSRAGQGYNEQYF.

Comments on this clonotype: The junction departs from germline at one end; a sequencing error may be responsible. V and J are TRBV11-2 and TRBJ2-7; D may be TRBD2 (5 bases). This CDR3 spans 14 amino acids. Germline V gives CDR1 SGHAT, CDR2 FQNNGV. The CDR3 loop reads CANSLARDPYEQYF. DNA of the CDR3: TGTGCCAACAGCTTAGCGAGAGACCCCTACGAGCAGTACTTC.

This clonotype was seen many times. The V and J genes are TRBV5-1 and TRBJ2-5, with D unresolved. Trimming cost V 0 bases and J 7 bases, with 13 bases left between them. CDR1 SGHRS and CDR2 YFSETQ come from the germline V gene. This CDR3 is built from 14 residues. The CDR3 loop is CASSLGVTIGTQYF. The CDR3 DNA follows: TGCGCCAGCAGCTTGGGTGTGACAATAGGGACCCAGTACTTC.

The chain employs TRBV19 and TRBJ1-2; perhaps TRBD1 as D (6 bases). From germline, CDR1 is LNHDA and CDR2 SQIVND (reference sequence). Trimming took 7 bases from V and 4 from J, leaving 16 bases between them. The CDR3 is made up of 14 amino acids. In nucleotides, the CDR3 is TGTGCCAGTAAAAAGGTGCAGGGGCCCTATGGCTACACCTTC. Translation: CASKKVQGPYGYTF.

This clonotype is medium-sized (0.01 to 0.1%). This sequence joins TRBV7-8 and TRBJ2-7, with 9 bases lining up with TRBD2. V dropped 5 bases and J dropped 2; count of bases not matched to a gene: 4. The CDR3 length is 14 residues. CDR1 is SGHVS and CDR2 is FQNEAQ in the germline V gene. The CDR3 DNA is TGTGCCAGCAGCACATCTAGCGGGGCCTACGAGCAGTACTTC. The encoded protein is CASSTSSGAYEQYF.

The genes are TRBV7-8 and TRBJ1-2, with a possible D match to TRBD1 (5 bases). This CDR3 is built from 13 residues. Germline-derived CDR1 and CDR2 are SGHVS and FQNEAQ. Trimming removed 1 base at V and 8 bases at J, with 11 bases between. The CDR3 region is CASSLVYEGGYTF. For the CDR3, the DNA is TGTGCCAGCAGCTTAGTTTATGAGGGGGGCTACACCTTC.

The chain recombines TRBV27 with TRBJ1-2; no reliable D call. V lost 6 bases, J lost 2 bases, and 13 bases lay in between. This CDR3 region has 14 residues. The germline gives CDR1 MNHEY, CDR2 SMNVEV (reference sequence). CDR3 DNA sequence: TGTGCCAGCAGCCCTGCATACAAGAACTATGGCTACACCTTC. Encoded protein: CASSPAYKNYGYTF.

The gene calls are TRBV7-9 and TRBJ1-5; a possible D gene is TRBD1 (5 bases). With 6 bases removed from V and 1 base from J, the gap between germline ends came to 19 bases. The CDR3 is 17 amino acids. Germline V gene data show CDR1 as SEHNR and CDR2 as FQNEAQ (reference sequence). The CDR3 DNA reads TGTGCCAGCAGTCAAGACTATTACCGGACAAGCAATCAGCCCCAGCATTTT. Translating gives CASSQDYYRTSNQPQHF.

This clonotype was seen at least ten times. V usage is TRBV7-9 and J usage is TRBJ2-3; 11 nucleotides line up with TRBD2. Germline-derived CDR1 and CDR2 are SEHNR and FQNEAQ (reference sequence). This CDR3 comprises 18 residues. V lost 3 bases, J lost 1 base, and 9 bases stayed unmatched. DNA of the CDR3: TGTGCCAGCAGCTTTGGAGTAGCGGGGGGGCAGGGCACAGATACGCAGTATTTT. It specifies CASSFGVAGGQGTDTQYF. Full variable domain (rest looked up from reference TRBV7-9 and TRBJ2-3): DTGVSQNPRHKITKRGQNVTFRCDPISEHNRLYWYRQTLGQGPEFLTYFQNEAQLEKSRLLSDRFSAERPKGSFSTLEIQRTEQGDSAMYLCASSFGVAGGQGTDTQYFGPGTRLTVL.

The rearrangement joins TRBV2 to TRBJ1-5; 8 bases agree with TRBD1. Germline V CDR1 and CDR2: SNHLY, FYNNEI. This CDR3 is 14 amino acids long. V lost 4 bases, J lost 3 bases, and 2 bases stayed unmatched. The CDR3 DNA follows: TGTGCCAGCAGTGCAGGGGGCTTCAATCAGCCCCAGCATTTT. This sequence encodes CASSAGGFNQPQHF. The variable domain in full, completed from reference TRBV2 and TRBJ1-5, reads EPEVTQTPSHQVTQMGQEVILRCVPISNHLYFYWYRQILGQKVEFLVSFYNNEISEKSEIFDDQFSVERPDGSNFTLKIRSTKLEDSAMYFCASSAGGFNQPQHFGDGTRLSIL.

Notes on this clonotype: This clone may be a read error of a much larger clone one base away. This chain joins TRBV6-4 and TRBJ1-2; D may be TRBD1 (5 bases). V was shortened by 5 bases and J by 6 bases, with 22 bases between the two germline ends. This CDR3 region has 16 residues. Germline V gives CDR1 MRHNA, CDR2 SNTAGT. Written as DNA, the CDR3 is TGTGCCAGCAGTTTTCGGACGACTAGGGGCGTGGATGGCTACACCTTC. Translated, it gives CASSFRTTRGVDGYTF.

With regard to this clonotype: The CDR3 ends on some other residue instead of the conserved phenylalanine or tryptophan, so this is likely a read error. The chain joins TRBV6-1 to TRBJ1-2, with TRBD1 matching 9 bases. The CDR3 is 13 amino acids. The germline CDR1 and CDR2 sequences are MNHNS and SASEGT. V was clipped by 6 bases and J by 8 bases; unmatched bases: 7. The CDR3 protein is CASSRDRDQGYTL. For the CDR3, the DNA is TGTGCCAGCAGCCGGGACAGGGATCAGGGCTACACCCTT.

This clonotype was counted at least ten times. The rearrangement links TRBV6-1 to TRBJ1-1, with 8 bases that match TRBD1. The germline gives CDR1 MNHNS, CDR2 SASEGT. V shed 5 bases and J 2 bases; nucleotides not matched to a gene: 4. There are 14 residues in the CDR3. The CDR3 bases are TGTGCCAGCAGTCCGACAGGGGACAACACTGAAGCTTTCTTT. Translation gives CASSPTGDNTEAFF.

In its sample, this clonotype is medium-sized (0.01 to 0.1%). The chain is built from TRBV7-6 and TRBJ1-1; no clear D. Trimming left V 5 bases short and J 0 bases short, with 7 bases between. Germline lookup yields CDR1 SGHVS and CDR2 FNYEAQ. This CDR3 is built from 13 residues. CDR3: CASSQDVNTEAFF. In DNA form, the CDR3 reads TGTGCCAGCAGCCAAGATGTGAACACTGAAGCTTTCTTT.

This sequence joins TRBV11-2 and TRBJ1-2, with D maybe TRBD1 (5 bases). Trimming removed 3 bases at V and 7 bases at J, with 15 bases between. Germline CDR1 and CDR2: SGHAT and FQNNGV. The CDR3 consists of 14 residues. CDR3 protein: CASSFGAGNRGYTF. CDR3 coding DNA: TGTGCCAGCAGCTTTGGCGCAGGGAATCGTGGCTACACCTTC. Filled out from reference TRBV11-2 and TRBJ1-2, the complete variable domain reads EAGVAQSPRYKIIEKRQSVAFWCNPISGHATLYWYQQILGQGPKLLIQFQNNGVVDDSQLPKDRFSAERLKGVDSTLKIQPAKLEDSAVYLCASSFGAGNRGYTFGSGTRLTVV.

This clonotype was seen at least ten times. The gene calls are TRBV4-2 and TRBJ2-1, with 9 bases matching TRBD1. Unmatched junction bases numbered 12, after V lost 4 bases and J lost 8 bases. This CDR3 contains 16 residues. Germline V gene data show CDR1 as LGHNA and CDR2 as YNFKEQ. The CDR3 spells CASSPGMGQGVDEQFF. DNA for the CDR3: TGTGCCAGCAGCCCGGGGATGGGACAGGGTGTCGATGAGCAGTTCTTC.

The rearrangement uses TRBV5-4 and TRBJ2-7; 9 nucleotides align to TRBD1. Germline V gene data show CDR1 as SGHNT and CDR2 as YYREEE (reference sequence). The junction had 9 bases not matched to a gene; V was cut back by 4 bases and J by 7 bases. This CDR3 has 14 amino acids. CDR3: CASSLRDRAHEQYV. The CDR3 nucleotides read TGTGCCAGCAGCCTCCGGGACAGGGCCCATGAGCAGTACGTC.

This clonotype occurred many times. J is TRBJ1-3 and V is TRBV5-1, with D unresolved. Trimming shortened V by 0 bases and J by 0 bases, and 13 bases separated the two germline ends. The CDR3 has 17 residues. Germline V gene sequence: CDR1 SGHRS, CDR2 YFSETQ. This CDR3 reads CASSLEVLAYSGNTIYF. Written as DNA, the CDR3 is TGCGCCAGCAGCTTGGAAGTCTTGGCATACTCTGGAAACACCATATATTTT.